This entry lists 2 T cell receptor beta chains sequenced from one sample in a study of T-cell memory formation after mild COVID-19 (TCRdb year 2021). Libraries came from 5' RACE. The instrument given in TCRdb is Illumina NovaSeq 6000. TCRdb's own reprocessing of the public reads used fastp at Q25 and MiXCR and kept productive beta chains. Every CDR3 protein is listed once, alongside the most common genes and DNA of its rows. The sample table lists under 450,000 distinct CDR3 sequences, about 20% of them with a count of one. Roughly a fifth of the sample is taken by the ten largest. Sequenced sample: PBMCs or a T cell subset sorted from them (not recorded which). The origin of the receptors is a young man who had mild COVID-19 (a few samples of this study predate the infection). The sample titles of this study are shuffled in the database, so cell type and time point are left out; the donor was told from shared clones.

This clonotype was detected a few times. In DNA form, the CDR3 reads TGTGCCAGCGCTGACTATCGGGCGCAGTATTTT. Translated, it gives CASADYRAQYF. The gene calls are TRBV27 and TRBJ2-3; possible D gene TRBD2, 5 bases. Trimming took off 8 bases at V and 10 bases at J, with 13 bases between the two ends. Germline V lookup: CDR1 MNHEY, CDR2 SMNVEV (reference sequence). The CDR3 length is 11 residues.

This clonotype was found a few times. CDR3 sequence: CASSLGRVDEQYV. The CDR3 nucleotides are TGTGCCAGCAGCCTAGGACGTGTCGACGAGCAGTACGTC. The chain joins TRBV6-2 or TRBV6-3 to TRBJ2-7; D gene ambiguous. Trimming shortened V by 6 bases and J by 5 bases, and 14 bases separated the two germline ends. The CDR3 is made up of 13 amino acids. Per germline, CDR1 MNHEY and CDR2 SVGEGT.